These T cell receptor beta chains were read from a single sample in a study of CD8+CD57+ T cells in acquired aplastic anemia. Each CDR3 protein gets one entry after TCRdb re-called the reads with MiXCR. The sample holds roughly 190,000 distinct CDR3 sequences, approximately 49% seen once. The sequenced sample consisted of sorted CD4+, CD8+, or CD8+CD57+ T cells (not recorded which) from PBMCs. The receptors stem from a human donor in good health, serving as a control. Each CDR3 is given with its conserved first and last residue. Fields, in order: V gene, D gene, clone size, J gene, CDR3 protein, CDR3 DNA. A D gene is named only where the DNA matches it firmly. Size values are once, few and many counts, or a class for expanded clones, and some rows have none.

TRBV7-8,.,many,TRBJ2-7,CASSVSYEQYF,TGTGCCAGCAGCGTCAGTTACGAGCAGTACTTC
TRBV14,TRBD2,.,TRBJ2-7,CASSQVRGGSYEQYF,TGTGCCAGCAGCCAAGTGCGCGGGGGTAGCTACGAGCAGTACTTC
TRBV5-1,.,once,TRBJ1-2,CASSLQGWEGYTF,TGCGCCAGCAGCTTACAGGGTTGGGAAGGCTACACCTTC
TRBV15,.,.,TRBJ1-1,CATSRSNGGTEAFF,TGTGCCACCAGCAGATCAAATGGGGGGACTGAAGCTTTCTTT
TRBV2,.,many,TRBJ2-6,CASSRGSSGANVLTF,TGTGCCAGCAGCCGCGGAAGCTCTGGGGCCAACGTCCTGACTTTC
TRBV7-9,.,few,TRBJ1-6,CASSFQGEGALHF,TGTGCCAGCAGCTTCCAGGGAGAAGGGGCCCTCCACTTT
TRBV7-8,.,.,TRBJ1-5,CASSLGRVTQHF,TGTGCCAGCAGCTTGGGCCGGGTAACCCAGCATTTT
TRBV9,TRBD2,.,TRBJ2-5,CASSVAGGLGTQYF,TGTGCCAGCAGCGTAGCGGGGGGGCTGGGGACCCAGTACTTC
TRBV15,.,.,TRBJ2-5,CATSLRSYQETQYF,TGTGCCACCAGCTTAAGGAGTTACCAAGAGACCCAGTACTTC
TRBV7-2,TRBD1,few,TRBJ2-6,CASSLGQGASGANVLTF,TGTGCCAGCAGCTTAGGACAGGGGGCGTCTGGGGCCAACGTCCTGACTTTC
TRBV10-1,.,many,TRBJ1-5,CASSLASNQPQHF,TGCGCCAGCAGTCTGGCGAGCAATCAGCCCCAGCATTTT
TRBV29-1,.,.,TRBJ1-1,CSVERDLNTEAFF,TGCAGCGTTGAACGGGACTTGAACACTGAAGCTTTCTTT
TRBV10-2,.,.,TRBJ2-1,CASSTGLSYNEQFF,TGCGCCAGCAGTACAGGGCTCTCCTACAATGAGCAGTTCTTC
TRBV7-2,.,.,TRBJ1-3,CASSRAGSSGNTIYF,TGTGCCAGCAGCAGAGCAGGGAGCTCTGGAAACACCATATATTTT
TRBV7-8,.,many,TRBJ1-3,CASSLRQNSGNTIYF,TGTGCCAGCAGCTTGCGACAGAACTCTGGAAACACCATATATTTT
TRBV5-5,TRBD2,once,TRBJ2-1,CASRSGLAGGYNEQFF,TGTGCCAGCAGATCGGGACTAGCGGGGGGTTACAATGAGCAGTTCTTC
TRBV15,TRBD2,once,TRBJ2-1,CATIKAGGSYNEQFF,TGTGCCACCATAAAGGCGGGAGGCTCCTACAATGAGCAGTTCTTC
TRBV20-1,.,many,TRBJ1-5,CSATPRAGSNQPQHF,TGCAGTGCTACCCCTAGGGCCGGGAGCAATCAGCCCCAGCATTTT
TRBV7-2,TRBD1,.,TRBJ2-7,CASSLVQGANYEQYF,TGTGCCAGCAGCTTAGTACAGGGGGCAAACTACGAGCAGTACTTC
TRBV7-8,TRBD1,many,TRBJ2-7,CASGWDRDYEQYF,TGTGCCAGCGGGTGGGACAGAGACTACGAGCAGTACTTC
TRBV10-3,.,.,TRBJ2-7,CATPGTPHDEQYF,TGTGCCACCCCCGGGACTCCCCATGACGAGCAGTACTTC
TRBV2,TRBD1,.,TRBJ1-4,CASTGQGRRLFEKLFF,TGTGCCAGCACTGGACAGGGCAGAAGATTGTTTGAAAAACTGTTTTTT
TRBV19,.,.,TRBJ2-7,CASSISLSPVVTYEQYF,TGTGCCAGTAGTATATCTTTGTCCCCTGTCGTGACCTACGAGCAGTACTTC
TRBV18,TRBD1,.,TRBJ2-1,CASSRTIGDRSYNEQFF,TGTGCCAGCTCACGAACTATCGGGGACAGGTCCTACAATGAGCAGTTCTTC
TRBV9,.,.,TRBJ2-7,CASSSGTYEQYF,TGTGCCAGCAGCTCGGGGACCTACGAGCAGTACTTC
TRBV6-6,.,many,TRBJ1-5,CASSYTRTEEWHF,TGTGCCAGCAGTTACACCCGGACAGAGGAATGGCATTTT
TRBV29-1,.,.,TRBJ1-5,CSVAGSTDGHQPQHF,TGCAGCGTCGCGGGATCGACAGACGGCCATCAGCCCCAGCATTTT
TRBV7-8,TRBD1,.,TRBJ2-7,CASSSTGQFYEQYF,TGTGCCAGCAGCTCCACGGGACAGTTTTACGAGCAGTACTTC
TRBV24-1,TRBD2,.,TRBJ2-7,CATSSTPGLAGGPDFSYEQYF,TGTGCCACCAGTTCTACACCGGGACTAGCGGGGGGGCCCGATTTTTCCTACGAGCAGTACTTC
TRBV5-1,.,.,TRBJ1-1,CASSSIQGMNTEAFF,TGCGCCAGCAGCAGCATACAGGGAATGAACACTGAAGCTTTCTTT
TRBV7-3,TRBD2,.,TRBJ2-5,CASSLRGGWGEAQYF,TGTGCCAGCAGCTTAAGGGGGGGATGGGGAGAGGCCCAGTACTTC
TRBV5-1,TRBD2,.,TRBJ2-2,CASSGGPSTGELFF,TGTGCCAGCAGCGGGGGGCCCAGTACCGGGGAGCTGTTTTTT
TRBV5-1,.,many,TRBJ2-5,CASSLGGGETQYF,TGTGCCAGCAGCTTAGGTGGCGGGGAGACCCAGTACTTC
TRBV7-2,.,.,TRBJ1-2,CASSLVTRELGYTF,TGTGCCAGCAGCTTAGTTACAAGGGAGCTCGGCTACACCTTC
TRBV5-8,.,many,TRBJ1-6,CASSLDSGNSPLHF,TGTGCCAGCAGCTTGGATAGTGGAAATTCACCCCTCCACTTT
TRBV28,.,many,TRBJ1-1,CASSNPAGLNTEAFF,TGTGCCAGCAGTAACCCGGCAGGGTTGAACACTGAAGCTTTCTTT
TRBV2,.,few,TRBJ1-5,CASSWAPRNQPQHF,TGTGCCAGCAGTTGGGCCCCCCGTAATCAGCCCCAGCATTTT
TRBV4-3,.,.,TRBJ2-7,CASSLDSGRFDEQYF,TGCGCCAGCAGCTTGGACTCCGGCAGGTTTGACGAGCAGTACTTC
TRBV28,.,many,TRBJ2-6,CASSFAGTGANVLTF,TGTGCCAGCAGTTTCGCAGGGACTGGGGCCAACGTCCTGACTTTC
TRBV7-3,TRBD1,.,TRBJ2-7,CASSPRGQGTYEQYF,TGTGCCAGCAGCCCCCGGGGACAGGGAACCTACGAGCAGTACTTC
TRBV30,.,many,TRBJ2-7,CAWSGLQGYEQYF,TGTGCCTGGAGCGGTCTACAGGGCTACGAGCAGTACTTC
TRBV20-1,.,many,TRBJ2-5,CSARDSGPVQETQYF,TGCAGTGCTAGAGACTCAGGTCCCGTCCAAGAGACCCAGTACTTC
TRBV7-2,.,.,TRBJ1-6,CASRRDYNSPLHF,TGTGCCAGCAGACGGGATTATAATTCACCCCTCCACTTT
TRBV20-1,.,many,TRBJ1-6,CSARAPPGHDNSPLHF,TGCAGTGCTAGAGCCCCACCGGGACATGATAATTCACCCCTCCACTTT
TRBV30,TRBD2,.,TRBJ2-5,CAWNREGLGDWETQYF,TGTGCCTGGAATCGGGAGGGCCTCGGGGATTGGGAGACCCAGTACTTC
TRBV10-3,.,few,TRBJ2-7,CAISETSYEQYF,TGTGCCATCAGCGAAACTTCCTACGAGCAGTACTTC
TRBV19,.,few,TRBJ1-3,CAGLSGNTIYF,TGTGCCGGGCTGTCTGGAAACACCATATATTTT
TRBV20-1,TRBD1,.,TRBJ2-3,CSARDPRGQSTQYF,TGCAGTGCTAGAGACCCTAGGGGACAGAGCACGCAGTATTTT
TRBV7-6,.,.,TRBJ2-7,CASSLGGVQNEQYF,TGTGCCAGCAGCTTAGGGGGGGTCCAAAACGAGCAGTACTTC
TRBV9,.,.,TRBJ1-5,CASSVAGTGRNQPQHF,TGTGCCAGCAGCGTAGCCGGGACTGGGCGAAATCAGCCCCAGCATTTT
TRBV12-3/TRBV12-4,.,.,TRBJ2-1,CASGLVHEQFF,TGTGCTAGTGGTTTGGTACATGAGCAGTTCTTC
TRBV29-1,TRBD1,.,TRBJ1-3,CSVTTTGTGQGNTIYF,TGCAGCGTCACGACCACCGGGACAGGGCAAGGAAACACCATATATTTT
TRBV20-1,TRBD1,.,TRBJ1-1,CSPEQGATEAFF,TGCAGCCCTGAACAGGGGGCCACTGAAGCTTTCTTT
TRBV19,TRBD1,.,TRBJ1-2,CASSIPGTGANYGYTF,TGTGCCAGTAGTATTCCCGGAACAGGGGCTAACTATGGCTACACCTTC